The 2 T cell receptor beta chains in this list originate from one sample, sequenced in a study of lymphopenia after photon versus proton radiotherapy. Clones were sequenced by immunoSEQ multiplex PCR, and TCRdb holds only the in-frame ones, with some missing. The data show about 30,000 clones, over 85% seen once. This material consisted of peripheral blood, taken from a patient treated with photon-based radiotherapy. Receptors originate from a woman in her 50s with cholangiocarcinoma.

Of note for this clone: Its ends do not fully match the called genes, so a read error is possible. The chain uses TRBV7-6 and TRBJ2-7; D is unresolved. The V gene's germline CDR1 is SGHVS and CDR2 FNYEAQ. The CDR3 loop spans 14 amino acids. The CDR3 here is CANSCSWVPYEQYF. As DNA, the CDR3 is TGTGCCAACAGCTGTAGTTGGGTTCCCTACGAGCAGTACTTC.

The chain links TRBV19 to TRBJ1-1, with D possibly being TRBD1 (5 bases). The V gene's germline CDR1 is LNHDA and CDR2 SQIVND (reference sequence). Trimming removed 1 base at V and 5 bases at J, with 11 bases between. This CDR3 comprises 14 residues. This chain's CDR3 is CASSIVSGSTEAFF. The DNA of the CDR3 is TGTGCCAGTAGTATAGTTTCAGGGAGTACTGAAGCTTTCTTT.